This T cell receptor (beta chain) was found in a study of long-term antiretroviral therapy in people with HIV. The study, taken as a whole, reports: HIV repertoires covered narrower CDR3 length ranges than controls did.

Comment on this clone: Its target is not known.

The immunoSEQ assay was v3.0, run at survey level. Assay: immunoSEQ multiplex PCR; the TCRdb copy retains only in-frame clones and omits some. The sample has about 20,000 clones, about 92% seen once. This receptor was obtained from a woman aged 45-65 years with HIV. The starting material was unsorted PBMCs, obtained 4.4 years after starting antiretroviral therapy.

DNA of the CDR3: TGCGCCAGCAGCTACAGGGCCGGGACAGGGGCCTACGAGCAGTACTTC. Protein: CASSYRAGTGAYEQYF. The rearrangement joins TRBV4-3 to TRBJ2-7; 10 positions agree with TRBD1. The CDR3 covers 16 residues. Germline V gene data show CDR1 as LGHNA and CDR2 as YSLEER. V was pared by 5 bases and J by 2 bases, with 9 bases of the junction left unmatched.